This entry lists 26 T cell receptor beta chains sequenced from one sample in a study of cytomegalovirus exposure and HLA in healthy donors. Use of 60 Vbeta and 13 Jbeta primers characterized the PCR. TCRdb's copy holds only in-frame clones and misses some; the assay was immunoSEQ multiplex PCR. The sample contains around 130,000 clones, 8.5% to 10% of which appear only once. Material for sequencing was PBMCs. Receptor source: a middle-aged man in good health and CMV-seronegative.

This clone was found a few times. The chain links TRBV6-5 to TRBJ2-5; D perhaps matches TRBD2 (6 bases). Trimming removed 4 bases at V and 5 bases at J, with 11 bases between. The CDR3 extends over 13 amino acids. In germline, CDR1 is MNHEY, CDR2 SVGAGI. As DNA, the CDR3 is TGTGCCAGCAGTTTTGGCGGGGTTGAGACCCAGTACTTC. It yields the protein CASSFGGVETQYF.

This clone was observed a handful of times. This chain connects TRBV5-4 to TRBJ2-3; 9 bases line up with TRBD1. This CDR3 is built from 15 residues. Per the germline V gene, CDR1 is SGHNT and CDR2 is YYREEE (reference sequence). J gave up 1 base and V 2 bases, and 2 bases lay outside the gene matches. In nucleotides, the CDR3 is TGTGCCAGCAGCTTACAGGGGGCTGGCACAGATACGCAGTATTTT. Translation gives CASSLQGAGTDTQYF.

The rearrangement joins TRBV6-1 to TRBJ1-5, with 8 nucleotides matching TRBD1. Germline loops: CDR1 MNHNS, CDR2 SASEGT. After removal of 3 bases from V and 1 base from J, the junction contained 5 bases not matched to a gene. The CDR3 consists of 16 residues. In DNA form, the CDR3 reads TGTGCCAGCAGTGAGGGCGGACAGGGCAGCAATCAGCCCCAGCATTTT. Protein sequence: CASSEGGQGSNQPQHF.

The chain is built from TRBV7-3 and TRBJ1-1; 7 positions agree with TRBD1. Per germline, CDR1 SGHTA and CDR2 FQGTGA. This CDR3 region has 13 residues. The V segment lost 7 bases and the J segment 3 bases; nucleotides outside the gene matches: 5. CDR3 region: CASTQTGYTEAFF. The CDR3 bases are TGTGCCAGCACCCAGACAGGGTACACTGAAGCTTTCTTT.

This clone was found a few times. The chain has TRBV7-2 and TRBJ2-2; 7 bases match TRBD2. The junction had 3 bases not matched to a gene; V was cut back by 6 bases and J by 5 bases. CDR1 and CDR2 (germline): SGHTA, FQGNSA. The CDR3 spans 13 residues. The CDR3 DNA reads TGTGCCAGCAGACCGGGGGGTACCGGGGAGCTGTTTTTT. This translates into CASRPGGTGELFF.

V is TRBV7-9 and J is TRBJ1-2; D possibly corresponds to TRBD1 (5 bases). V lost 0 bases, J lost 7 bases, and 12 bases lay in between. The CDR3 consists of 14 residues. Germline V gives CDR1 SEHNR, CDR2 FQNEAQ (reference sequence). The CDR3: CASSLAAGPSGYTF. The CDR3, as DNA: TGTGCCAGCAGCTTAGCTGCGGGGCCCTCTGGCTACACCTTC. Full variable domain (outside the CDR3, taken from reference TRBV7-9 and TRBJ1-2): DTGVSQNPRHKITKRGQNVTFRCDPISEHNRLYWYRQTLGQGPEFLTYFQNEAQLEKSRLLSDRFSAERPKGSFSTLEIQRTEQGDSAMYLCASSLAAGPSGYTFGSGTRLTVV.

This clone has only a few counts. V is TRBV19 and J is TRBJ2-2, with 7 positions matching TRBD2. V was clipped by 7 bases and J by 2 bases; unmatched bases: 13. The CDR3 consists of 17 residues. Germline CDR1 reads LNHDA; CDR2 reads SQIVND (reference sequence). CDR3 DNA sequence: TGTGCCAGTACAATGTGGAGACTAGCCCATAACACCGGGGAGCTGTTTTTT. It encodes CASTMWRLAHNTGELFF.

The V gene is TRBV5-8, the J gene TRBJ1-3; tentatively, D is TRBD1 (6 bases). The CDR3 length is 15 residues. Trimming cost V 4 bases and J 3 bases, with 14 bases left between them. Germline V gene lookup returns CDR1 SGHTS and CDR2 YDEGEE. In DNA form, the CDR3 reads TGTGCCAGCAGCACATTGGCCAGGGGTGGAAACACCATATATTTT. Its translation: CASSTLARGGNTIYF.

In this sample, this clone turned up a few times. The V and J genes are TRBV11-2 and TRBJ1-1; D is unclear. The germline V gene has CDR1 SGHAT and CDR2 FQNNGV. The CDR3 has 13 residues. V lost 2 bases and J 3 bases, leaving 7 bases between the germline ends. CDR3 DNA: TGTGCCAGCAGCTTAAGCACTGACACTGAAGCTTTCTTT. This sequence encodes CASSLSTDTEAFF.

The CDR3 is CASSPYGGQETQYF. DNA for the CDR3: TGTGCCAGCAGTCCCTATGGGGGGCAAGAGACCCAGTACTTC. The rearrangement links TRBV28 to TRBJ2-5; a weak D match, TRBD2 (6 bases). Between the trimmed V and J ends, which lost 5 bases and 2 bases, there was a span of 12 bases. The CDR3 contains 14 residues. Per germline, CDR1 MDHEN and CDR2 SYDVKM.

This clone turned up a few times. The chain uses TRBV28 and TRBJ1-1, with unresolved D. The germline gives CDR1 MDHEN, CDR2 SYDVKM. Trimming took 8 bases from V and 1 from J, leaving 5 bases between them. There are 11 residues in the CDR3. CDR3 loop: CASWANTEAFF. As DNA, the CDR3 is TGTGCCAGCTGGGCGAACACTGAAGCTTTCTTT.

This chain joins TRBV5-4 and TRBJ1-1; TRBD1 aligns across 9 bases. V shed 4 bases and J 10 bases; nucleotides not matched to a gene: 8. Germline values: CDR1 SGHNT, CDR2 YYREEE (reference sequence). This CDR3 is 13 amino acids long. This CDR3 reads CASSVGTGYRAFF. In DNA form, the CDR3 reads TGTGCCAGCAGCGTGGGGACAGGGTATCGAGCTTTCTTT.

This clone has more than one count but fewer than ten. V is TRBV14 and J is TRBJ1-2, with TRBD1 matching 11 bases. Germline values: CDR1 SGHDN, CDR2 FVKESK. The V and J ends lost 2 bases and 7 bases, in that order; junction bases with no gene match: 6. The CDR3 has 15 amino acids. In DNA form, the CDR3 reads TGTGCCAGCAGCCAAAGGACAGGGGGCTCATGTGGCTACACCTTC. The encoded protein is CASSQRTGGSCGYTF.

The rearrangement links TRBV28 to TRBJ2-5; D may be TRBD1 (5 bases). This CDR3 is built from 14 residues. The V gene lost 8 bases and the J gene lost 2 bases, with 15 bases spanning the gap. Germline V gene data show CDR1 as MDHEN and CDR2 as SYDVKM. CDR3 sequence: CASGAQGTQETQYF. In DNA form, the CDR3 reads TGTGCCAGCGGGGCTCAGGGAACTCAAGAGACCCAGTACTTC.

V gene TRBV7-8 combines with J gene TRBJ1-4; D may be TRBD1 (5 bases). CDR1 is SGHVS, CDR2 FQNEAQ, per germline. The CDR3 loop spans 13 amino acids. The V gene lost 3 bases and the J gene lost 5 bases, with 7 bases spanning the gap. This CDR3 is CASSFRVNEKLFF. CDR3 nucleotides: TGTGCCAGCAGCTTCAGGGTGAATGAAAAACTGTTTTTT.

The rearrangement uses TRBV7-2 and TRBJ2-2; TRBD2 aligns across 12 bases. The length of the CDR3 is 18 residues. The V segment lost 0 bases and the J segment 7 bases; nucleotides outside the gene matches: 9. Germline loops: CDR1 SGHTA, CDR2 FQGNSA. DNA for the CDR3: TGTGCCAGCAGCTTAGCGCCTAGCGGGGGGGCAAAGGTCGGGGAGCTGTTTTTT. This encodes CASSLAPSGGAKVGELFF. The full variable domain, rest sourced from reference TRBV7-2 and TRBJ2-2, is GAGVSQSPSNKVTEKGKDVELRCDPISGHTALYWYRQSLGQGLEFLIYFQGNSAPDKSGLPSDRFSAERTGGSVSTLTIQRTQQEDSAVYLCASSLAPSGGAKVGELFFGEGSRLTVL.

This clone was seen a few times. The chain uses TRBV7-7 and TRBJ2-7; D may be TRBD1 (6 bases). Germline assignment: CDR1 SSHAT and CDR2 FNYEAQ (reference sequence). Trimming pared 1 base from V and 2 bases from J, leaving 12 bases between. The CDR3 consists of 15 residues. Here the CDR3 reads CASSLGGPGTYEQYF. The CDR3 nucleotides are TGTGCCAGCAGCTTAGGGGGGCCGGGAACCTACGAGCAGTACTTC.

In its sample, this clone was seen a few times. The CDR3 region is CASSLSSWGGEGTDTQYF. CDR3 nucleotide sequence: TGTGCCAGCAGTTTATCCTCCTGGGGGGGGGAAGGCACAGATACGCAGTATTTT. The gene calls are TRBV28 and TRBJ2-3, with 7 bases aligning to TRBD2. The CDR3 has 18 residues. Looked up from germline, CDR1 is MDHEN and CDR2 is SYDVKM. Trimming removed 1 base from V and 1 base from J; junction bases left unmatched: 11.

The V call is TRBV6-1, the J call TRBJ2-2; a weak D match, TRBD1 (5 bases). CDR1 is MNHNS and CDR2 is SASEGT in the germline V gene. The CDR3 is 15 residues long. Trimming removed 1 base from V and 7 bases from J, with 13 bases in between. CDR3 DNA: TGTGCCAGCAGTGAAGAGGTGGGGCAGGTCGGGGAGCTGTTTTTT. Its protein product is CASSEEVGQVGELFF.

The V and J genes are TRBV30 and TRBJ1-1; perhaps TRBD1 as D (6 bases). The germline CDR1 and CDR2 sequences are GTSNPN and SVGIG (reference sequence). The CDR3 totals 16 residues. Trimming cost V 3 bases and J 0 bases, with 17 bases left between them. The CDR3 region is CAWSELTQGLNTEAFF. CDR3 in DNA: TGTGCCTGGAGCGAACTGACTCAGGGGCTGAACACTGAAGCTTTCTTT.

Only one count was recorded for this clone. An end of the junction differs from the germline gene, which may be a read error. This chain connects TRBV7-7 to TRBJ1-1; TRBD1 is a possible D gene (6 bases). CDR3 length: 13 amino acids. The germline CDR1 and CDR2 sequences are SSHAT and FNYEAQ (reference sequence). For the CDR3, the DNA is TGTGCCAGAAGCTCGGACAGGAACACTGAAGCTTTCTTT. Amino acids: CARSSDRNTEAFF.

This chain links TRBV5-6 with TRBJ2-5; D not certain. The DNA end favors TRBJ2-7, so the J call may be wrong. The CDR3 is made up of 13 amino acids. Per the germline V gene, CDR1 is SGHDT and CDR2 is YYEEEE. The CDR3 DNA reads as TGTGCCAGCAGCTTGCTACATAGCTACGAGCAGTACTTC. It codes for CASSLLHSYEQYF.

The chain uses TRBV10-2 and TRBJ2-1; 12 nucleotides agree with TRBD2. Germline values: CDR1 WSHSY, CDR2 SAAADI. The CDR3 covers 14 residues. The junction had 2 bases not matched to a gene; V was cut back by 8 bases and J by 3 bases. The CDR3 reads CASRLAGDYNEQFF. In nucleotides, the CDR3 is TGCGCCAGCCGACTAGCGGGGGACTACAATGAGCAGTTCTTC.

The chain carries TRBV19 and TRBJ1-4; D is unclear. The CDR3 is 13 residues long. Germline values: CDR1 LNHDA, CDR2 SQIVND (reference sequence). With 8 bases removed from V and 6 bases from J, the gap between germline ends came to 13 bases. The CDR3 coding sequence is TGTGCCAGTCGAGCGGGCCCCCATGAAAAACTGTTTTTT. It translates to CASRAGPHEKLFF.

This clone was observed a handful of times. The V call is TRBV14, the J call TRBJ1-2; 7 positions match TRBD1. The germline gives CDR1 SGHDN, CDR2 FVKESK. The CDR3 covers 14 residues. The junction had 15 bases not matched to a gene; V was cut back by 4 bases and J by 13 bases. CDR3 in amino acids: CASSPGGGTVGCTF. The DNA of the CDR3 is TGTGCCAGCAGCCCCGGTGGAGGGACAGTAGGATGCACCTTC.

The rearrangement links TRBV4-2 to TRBJ1-4; D remains ambiguous. The CDR3 totals 14 residues. V lost 1 base and J lost 7, with 10 bases in between. Germline V gene data show CDR1 as LGHNA and CDR2 as YNFKEQ. This CDR3 is CASSQVLDFEKLFF. CDR3 DNA: TGTGCCAGCAGCCAAGTGCTAGACTTTGAAAAACTGTTTTTT.